The clone carrying this T cell receptor (beta chain) was detected a few times. Its specificity is not known. Isolated RNA was reverse transcribed in full, so expressed TCRB transcripts were sequenced. TCRdb's table, derived via immunoSEQ multiplex PCR, lists solely in-frame clones and lacks some. The sample has roughly 450,000 clones; approximately 13% are singletons. These data come from a study of beta chain features in type 1 diabetes. In the study overall: What patients shared with healthy donors was a similar profile of age, gender and cell yields.

Study findings and constraints: VDJ junctions from type 1 diabetes patients carried fewer insertions and larger deletions.

Germline lookup yields CDR1 MNHEY and CDR2 SVGAGI. The V and J ends lost 2 bases and 2 bases respectively, with 6 bases between them. CDR3 length: 13 amino acids. The authors obtained over 95% purity in all sorted populations. The chain joins TRBV6-5 to TRBJ2-5; TRBD2 is a possible D gene (6 bases). This sequence originates from a man aged 30 to 45 in good health. Material for sequencing was naive CD4+ T cells from blood. CDR3 region: CASSYAGQETQYF. CDR3 sequence (DNA): TGTGCCAGCAGTTACGCGGGGCAAGAGACCCAGTACTTC.